These T cell receptor delta chains were read from a single sample in a study of Vδ1+ human thymocytes. TCRdb processed the multiplex PCR reads again with the CATT caller. Of more than 45,000 delta-chain clones detected, more than 12% appear once; the ten largest clones hold about 0.38%. The sequencing sample was made of Vdelta1+ gamma-delta thymocytes from the thymus. The receptor source for this set is a girl in the first two years of life who had congenital heart surgery. CDR3s include the opening cysteine and the closing phenylalanine or tryptophan. Each record gives: J gene, V gene, D gene, CDR3 protein. The D gene is left open where the match is weak.

>TRDJ1|TRDV1|TRDD3
CALGGSFPTVGDTRGADKLIF
>TRDJ1|TRDV1|-
CALGGRGSVWSLRRDTDKLIF
>TRDJ1|TRDV1|TRDD3
CALGELLPKYWGIMSDKLIF
>TRDJ1|TRDV1|-
CALGPPQRLPTVWGTASTLIF
>TRDJ1|TRDV1|-
CALGEPDFLRTGAVTYTDKLIF
>TRDJ1|TRDV1|-
CALGERLPHLLGTTDKLIF
>TRDJ1|TRDV1|-
CALGGPGHDGDYTDKLIF
>TRDJ1|TRDV1|-
CALRADQSSWGIRTTDKLIF
>TRDJ1|TRDV1|TRDD3
CALGELWSGGSHTDKLIF
>TRDJ1|TRDV1|-
CALGELRERTDKLIF
>TRDJ1|TRDV1|TRDD3
CALGELCLTGGPLLYTDKLIF
>TRDJ1|TRDV1|-
CALGEVRPTWASYTDKLIF
>TRDJ1|TRDV1|-
CALGELAGRSDKLIF
>TRDJ1|TRDV1|-
CALGVLLPPVPKTDKLIF
>TRDJ1|TRDV1|-
CALGELSGGAADKLIF
>TRDJ1|TRDV1|-
CALGNHVLRFDKLIF
>TRDJ1|TRDV1|TRDD2
CALGEGTFLRHIYYTDKLIF
>TRDJ1|TRDV1|-
CALGEPPHLLGALTDKLIF
>TRDJ1|TRAV29/DV5|TRDD3
CAASVGGYAADDKLIF
>TRDJ1|TRDV1|TRDD3
CALGDGYPISGGYGTDKLIF
>TRDJ1|TRDV1|TRDD3
CALGPKVARENPGDINTYADKLIF
>TRDJ1|TRDV1|-
CALGNPRLGDEYTDKLIF
>TRDJ1|TRDV1|TRDD3
CALGELVGGSRLGDTDDKLIF
>TRDJ1|TRDV2|TRDD3
CACVFWGIRGIVDKLIF
>TRDJ1|TRDV1|TRDD3
CALGERGGILRTDKLIF
>TRDJ1|TRDV1|-
CALVRSFHLGGVLYTDKLIF
>TRDJ1|TRDV1|-
CALGELALGTIGGEYTDKLIF
>TRDJ1|TRDV1|TRDD3
CALGELSGPGGSGHHTDKLIF